This TCR beta chain was recovered during a study of blood T cell repertoires in COVID-19 (dated by TCRdb to about 2020). About the investigation overall: Samples from collaborators originated in the United States, Italy and Spain and spanned both the acute and convalescent phases of COVID-19. Nearly every sample came with metadata listing a de-identified subject ID, COVID-19 status, age in years and sex. A freely available public database, intended as a resource for researchers studying the immune response to SARS-CoV-2, is where the repertoires were released. The dataset comprised deeply sampled blood TCRbeta repertoires from subjects exposed to, actively infected with, or recovered from COVID-19. The prospective study material was composed of cDNA or gDNA derived from T cells, B-cell-depleted T cells, or PBMCs. The samples were drawn from the first 160 participants of the ongoing ImmuneRACE study and from roughly 1,300 subjects provided by 6 global collaborators. HLA class I and class II types, where available, came from metadata supplied by the sample provider rather than from assay-based typing.

Each collaborating institution followed its own protocols to collect whole blood in K2EDTA tubes. For TCRbeta analysis, collaborator samples were shipped as frozen whole blood, as isolated PBMCs, or as DNA extracted from either sample type. What the study reported, not specific to this receptor: The quantity of clinical and demographic metadata differed by source and by participant and was supplied without curation.

V is trimmed back by 5 bases and J by 4 bases, and the junction contains 4 bases that no gene match accounts for. Reading from cysteine to phenylalanine, the CDR3 counts 13 amino acids. The sequence is cut down to CDR3 DNA, 39 bases in frame from base 1. From a lookup of the germline V gene, CDR1 and CDR2 are SGHTA and FQGTGA. TCRbeta CDR3 regions were amplified from genomic DNA using the immunoSEQ Assay, a bias-controlled multiplex PCR. As for the original processing: The number of nucleated cells in each sample was estimated by amplification of reference gene primers within the assay. To quantify the absolute abundance of each unique TCRbeta CDR3 rearrangement, sequence reads were collapsed and filtered. For each sample, productive Simpson clonality was calculated as the square root of Simpson's diversity index over productive rearrangements. TCRdb took this table from immuneACCESS and kept in-frame rearrangements with V and J called. Such tables lack part of the clones; where checked against another copy, unresolved V genes explain under half of the gap, and the rest is unexplained. V and J calls plus clone size are reproduced from that table; the DNA served to infer D and trimming. This sample comprises 310,000 or so clones, roughly 90% of them detected only once. The ten largest clones represent roughly 4% of the sample.

As to this clone: The antigen this receptor binds is unknown. Nothing much larger sits one base from this clone, and base qualities are not available.

Specimen: peripheral blood. The sequence is built from TRBV7-3 and TRBJ1-1, and TRBD1 aligns with 7 junction nucleotides. The sequence derives from a woman between 45 and 60 years old with active or convalescent COVID-19. The nucleotides read TGTGCCAGCAGCCAACAGGGGTTCACTGAAGCTTTCTTT. Translated, this is CASSQQGFTEAFF.